This TCR beta chain comes out of a study of tumor and adjacent non-tumor tissue in lung cancer. Remarks on this clonotype: The junction and the germline gene differ at one end; a read error may be behind it.

A modified ARM-PCR protocol with three rounds of nested PCR amplified TCRbeta. Each CDR3 protein is one row after TCRdb ran MiXCR on the multiplex PCR reads. The table lists tens of thousands of distinct CDR3 sequences, less than 75% of them singletons. No cell sorting was done before RNA was extracted from the tissue. Newly diagnosed lung cancer patients had thoracic surgery in China, August–late 2014, without prior chemotherapy. This clonotype was sampled from a man aged 60 to 75 with non-small cell lung cancer. Source material: lung tumor tissue.

Here the CDR3 reads CVSRRGTYMQYF. CDR3 sequence (DNA): TGTGTCAGCAGGAGGGGGACATATATGCAGTATTTT. This rearrangement joins TRBV6-5 to TRBJ2-3, with D perhaps TRBD1 or TRBD2 (6 bases each). This CDR3 comprises 12 residues. The germline CDR1 and CDR2 sequences are MNHEY and SVGAGI.